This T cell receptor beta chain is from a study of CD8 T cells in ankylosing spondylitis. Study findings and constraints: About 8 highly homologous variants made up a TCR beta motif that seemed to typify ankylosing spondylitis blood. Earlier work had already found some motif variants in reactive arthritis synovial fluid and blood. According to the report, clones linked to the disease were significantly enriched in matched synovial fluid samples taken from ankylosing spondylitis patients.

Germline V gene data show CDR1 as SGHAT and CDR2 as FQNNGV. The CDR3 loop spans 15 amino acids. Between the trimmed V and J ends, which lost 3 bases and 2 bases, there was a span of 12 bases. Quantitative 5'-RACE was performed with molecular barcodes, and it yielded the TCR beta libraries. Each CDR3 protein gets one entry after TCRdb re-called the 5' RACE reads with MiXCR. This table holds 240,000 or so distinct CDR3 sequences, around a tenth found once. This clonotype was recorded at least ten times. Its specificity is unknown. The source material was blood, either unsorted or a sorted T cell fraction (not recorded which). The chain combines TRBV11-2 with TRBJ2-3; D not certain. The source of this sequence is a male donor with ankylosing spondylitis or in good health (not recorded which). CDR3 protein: CASSFLNQLTDTQYF. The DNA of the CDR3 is TGTGCCAGCAGCTTCCTAAATCAGCTCACAGATACGCAGTATTTT. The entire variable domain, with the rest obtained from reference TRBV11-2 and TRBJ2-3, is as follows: EAGVAQSPRYKIIEKRQSVAFWCNPISGHATLYWYQQILGQGPKLLIQFQNNGVVDDSQLPKDRFSAERLKGVDSTLKIQPAKLEDSAVYLCASSFLNQLTDTQYFGPGTRLTVL.